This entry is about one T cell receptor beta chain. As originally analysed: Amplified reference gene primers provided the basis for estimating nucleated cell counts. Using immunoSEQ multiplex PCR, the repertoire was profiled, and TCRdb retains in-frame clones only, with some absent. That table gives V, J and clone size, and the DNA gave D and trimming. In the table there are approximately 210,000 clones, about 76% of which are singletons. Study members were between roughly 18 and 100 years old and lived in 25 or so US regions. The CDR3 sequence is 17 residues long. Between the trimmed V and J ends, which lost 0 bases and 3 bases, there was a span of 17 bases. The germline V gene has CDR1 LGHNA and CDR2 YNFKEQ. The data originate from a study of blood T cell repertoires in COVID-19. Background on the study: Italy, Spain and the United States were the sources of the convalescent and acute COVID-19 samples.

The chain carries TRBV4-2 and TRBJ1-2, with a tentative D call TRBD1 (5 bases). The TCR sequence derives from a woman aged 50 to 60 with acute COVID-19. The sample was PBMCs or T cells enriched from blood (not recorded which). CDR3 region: CASSQDPRVGADYGYTF. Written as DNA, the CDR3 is TGTGCCAGCAGCCAAGACCCCCGGGTAGGGGCGGACTATGGCTACACCTTC.